In its sample, the clone carrying this T cell receptor (beta chain) was seen a few times. The antigen is undetermined. The CDR3 sequence is 15 residues long. From germline, CDR1 is SGHAT and CDR2 FQNNGV. The V and J ends lost 5 bases and 0 bases respectively, with 11 bases between them. The data were taken from a study of response to subunit inactivated influenza vaccine. General study points: With each seasonal influenza vaccination, the authors suggested, few new T cells are recruited.

TCRdb passed the RT-PCR reads through MiXCR, listing each CDR3 protein once. The sample consists of over 650,000 distinct CDR3 sequences, around a sixth of them appearing once. The sequence came from a man aged 50 to 60 who received an inactivated influenza vaccine. The chain carries TRBV11-2 and TRBJ1-3; no definite D call. Specimen: PBMCs from blood, collected around 5 days after vaccination. CDR3 loop: CASSQTSYSGNTIYF. The CDR3 DNA reads TGTGCCAGCAGCCAGACATCTTACTCTGGAAACACCATATATTTT.